This record looks at one TCR beta chain sequence and its context. The target antigen is unknown. Via MiXCR, TCRdb re-called the 5' RACE reads, giving one row per CDR3 protein. The sample has just under 550,000 distinct CDR3 sequences; 13% to 15% are singletons. These data belong to a study of identical twins. Study outcomes and limitations: Monozygotic twin pairs showed more out-of-frame TCR alpha sharing than models estimated. The conclusions drew on cross-sectional statistical analysis instead of tracking the same donors. Out-of-frame beta chain sequences displayed weaker excess sharing between twins.

This sample was also put to use in a study of yellow fever vaccine responses in identical twins. That paper notes: The authors reported partly convergent, partly personalized vaccine responses in identical twins.

The sequence derives from a woman younger than 35 in good health. The sample was CD4+ T cells sorted from blood.

CDR3 residues: CASSLEAGAVGELFF. The CDR3 DNA is TGTGCCAGCAGCTTAGAGGCAGGGGCGGTCGGGGAGCTGTTTTTT. The gene calls are TRBV7-7 and TRBJ2-2, with D maybe TRBD1 (6 bases). The V gene lost 1 base and the J gene lost 7 bases, with 13 bases spanning the gap. There are 15 residues in the CDR3. Germline V gene sequence: CDR1 SSHAT, CDR2 FNYEAQ (reference sequence).